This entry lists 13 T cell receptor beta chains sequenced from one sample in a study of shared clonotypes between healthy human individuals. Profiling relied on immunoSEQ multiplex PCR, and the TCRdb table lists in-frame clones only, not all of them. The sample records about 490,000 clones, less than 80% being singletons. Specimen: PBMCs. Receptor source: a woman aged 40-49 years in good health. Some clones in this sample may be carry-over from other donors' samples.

As DNA, the CDR3 is TGCGCCAGCAGCCTGGCCGGGACGGTTGGCAGAGGAAACACCATATATTTT. Translation: CASSLAGTVGRGNTIYF. This chain joins TRBV5-1 and TRBJ1-3; D perhaps matches TRBD1 (5 bases). The germline V gene has CDR1 SGHRS and CDR2 YFSETQ. The CDR3 spans 17 residues. The germline V and J ends were trimmed by 4 bases and 4 bases, with 21 bases remaining between them.

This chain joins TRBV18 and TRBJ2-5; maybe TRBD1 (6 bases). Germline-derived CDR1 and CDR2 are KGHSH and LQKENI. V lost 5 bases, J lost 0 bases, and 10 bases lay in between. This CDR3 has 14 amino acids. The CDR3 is CASSTRQDQETQYF. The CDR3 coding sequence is TGTGCCAGCTCAACCCGACAGGACCAAGAGACCCAGTACTTC.

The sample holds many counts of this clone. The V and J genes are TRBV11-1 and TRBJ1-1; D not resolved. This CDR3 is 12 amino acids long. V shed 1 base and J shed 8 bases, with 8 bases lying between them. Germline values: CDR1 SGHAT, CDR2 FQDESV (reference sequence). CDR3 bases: TGTGCCAGCAGCTTAGATGGCGGGGAAGCTTTCTTT. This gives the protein CASSLDGGEAFF.

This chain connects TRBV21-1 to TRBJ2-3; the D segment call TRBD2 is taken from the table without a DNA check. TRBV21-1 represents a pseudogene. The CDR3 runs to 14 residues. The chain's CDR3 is CASTSGLCTDTQYF. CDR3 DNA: TGTGCCAGCACCTCGGGACTCTGCACAGATACGCAGTATTTT.

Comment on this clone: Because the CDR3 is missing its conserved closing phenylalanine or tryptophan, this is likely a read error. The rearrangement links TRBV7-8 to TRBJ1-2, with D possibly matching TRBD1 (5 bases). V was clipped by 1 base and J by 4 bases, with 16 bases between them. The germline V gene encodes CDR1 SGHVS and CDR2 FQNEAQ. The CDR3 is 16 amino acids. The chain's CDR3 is CASSLGTLAPSYGYTL. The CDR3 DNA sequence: TGTGCCAGCAGCTTAGGGACACTTGCTCCTTCCTATGGCTACACCCTC.

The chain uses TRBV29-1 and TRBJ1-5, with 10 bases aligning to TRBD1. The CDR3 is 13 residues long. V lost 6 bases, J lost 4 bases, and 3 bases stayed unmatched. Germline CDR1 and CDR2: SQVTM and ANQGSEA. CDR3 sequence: CSVRQGANQPQHF. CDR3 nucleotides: TGCAGCGTAAGACAGGGGGCGAATCAGCCCCAGCATTTT. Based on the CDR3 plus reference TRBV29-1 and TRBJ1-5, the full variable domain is SAVISQKPSRDICQRGTSLTIQCQVDSQVTMMFWYRQQPGQSLTLIATANQGSEATYESGFVIDKFPISRPNLTFSTLTVSNMSPEDSSIYLCSVRQGANQPQHFGDGTRLSIL.

The CDR3 protein is CASSYGDRDTGELFF. The CDR3 bases are TGTGCCAGCAGTTATGGGGACAGGGACACCGGGGAGCTGTTTTTT. The V call is TRBV28, the J call TRBJ2-2, with 9 bases that match TRBD1. V was pared by 4 bases and J by 3 bases, with 3 bases of the junction left unmatched. Germline CDR1 MDHEN, CDR2 SYDVKM. The CDR3 spans 15 residues.

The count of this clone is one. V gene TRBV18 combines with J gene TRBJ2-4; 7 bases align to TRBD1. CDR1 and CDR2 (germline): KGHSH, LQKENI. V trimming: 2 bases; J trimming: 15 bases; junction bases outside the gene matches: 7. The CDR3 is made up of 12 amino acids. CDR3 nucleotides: TGTGCCAGCTCACCAGAAGGGACAGTTGGGTACTTC. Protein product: CASSPEGTVGYF. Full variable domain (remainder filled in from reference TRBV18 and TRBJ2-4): NAGVMQNPRHLVRRRGQEARLRCSPMKGHSHVYWYRQLPEEGLKFMVYLQKENIIDESGMPKERFSAEFPKEGPSILRIQQVVRGDSAAYFCASSPEGTVGYFGAGTRLSVL.

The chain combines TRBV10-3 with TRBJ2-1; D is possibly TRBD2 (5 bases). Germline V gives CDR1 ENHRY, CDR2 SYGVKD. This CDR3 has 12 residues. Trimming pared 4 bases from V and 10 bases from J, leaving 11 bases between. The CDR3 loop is CAISAAVLEQFF. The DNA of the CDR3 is TGTGCCATCAGTGCAGCGGTACTGGAGCAGTTCTTC.

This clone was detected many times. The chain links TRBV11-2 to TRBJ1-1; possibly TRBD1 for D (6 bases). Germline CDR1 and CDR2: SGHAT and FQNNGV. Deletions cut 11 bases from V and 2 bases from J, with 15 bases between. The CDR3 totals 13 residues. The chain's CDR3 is CACGEQGNTEAFF. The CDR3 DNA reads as TGTGCCTGCGGGGAACAGGGTAACACTGAAGCTTTCTTT.

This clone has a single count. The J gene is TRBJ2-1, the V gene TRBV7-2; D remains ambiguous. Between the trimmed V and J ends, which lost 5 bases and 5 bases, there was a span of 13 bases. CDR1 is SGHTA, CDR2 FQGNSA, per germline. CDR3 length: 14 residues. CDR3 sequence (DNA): TGTGCCAGCAGCCCCTCCTCCTACGACAATGAGCAGTTCTTC. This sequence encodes CASSPSSYDNEQFF. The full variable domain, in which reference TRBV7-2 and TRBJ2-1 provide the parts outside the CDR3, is GAGVSQSPSNKVTEKGKDVELRCDPISGHTALYWYRQSLGQGLEFLIYFQGNSAPDKSGLPSDRFSAERTGGSVSTLTIQRTQQEDSAVYLCASSPSSYDNEQFFGPGTRLTVL.

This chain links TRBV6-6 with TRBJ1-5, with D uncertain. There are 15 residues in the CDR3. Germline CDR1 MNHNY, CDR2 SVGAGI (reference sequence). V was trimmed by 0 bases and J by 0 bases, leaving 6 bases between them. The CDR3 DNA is TGTGCCAGCAGTTACTCGTTTCTTAGCAATCAGCCCCAGCATTTT. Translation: CASSYSFLSNQPQHF.

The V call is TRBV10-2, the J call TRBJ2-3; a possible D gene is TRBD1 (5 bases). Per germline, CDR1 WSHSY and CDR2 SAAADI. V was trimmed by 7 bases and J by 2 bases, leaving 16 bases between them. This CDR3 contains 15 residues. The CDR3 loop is CASIDSVLNTDTQYF. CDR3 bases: TGCGCCAGCATCGACAGCGTCCTCAACACAGATACGCAGTATTTT.